This entry features one T cell receptor beta chain sequence. The sample is drawn from a study of control samples from healthy donors and cancer patients. The method was immunoSEQ multiplex PCR; TCRdb's version includes in-frame clones alone and lacks a portion of them. The profile shows around 120,000 clones, about 95% of them singletons. Germline V gives CDR1 SGHVS, CDR2 FQNEAQ. The CDR3 runs to 17 residues. Trimming left V 5 bases short and J 5 bases short, with 22 bases between. The chain recombines TRBV7-8 with TRBJ2-1; the D is unclear. This sequence was found in a young man in good health. Specimen: blood. The CDR3 loop is CASSPRTGPSYNNEQFF. The CDR3 bases are TGTGCCAGCAGCCCGAGGACGGGTCCATCCTACAACAATGAGCAGTTCTTC.